These 21 T cell receptor beta chains were all obtained from the same sample, sequenced in a study of CD8 T cells in ankylosing spondylitis. TCRdb itself ran the 5' RACE reads through MiXCR, one entry per CDR3 protein. The sample holds 35,000 to 50,000 distinct CDR3 sequences, approximately 9.9% seen once. Sequences were obtained from blood, either unsorted or a sorted T cell fraction (not recorded which). The receptors come from a male donor with ankylosing spondylitis or in good health (not recorded which).

This clonotype appeared many times. The chain combines TRBV3-1 with TRBJ2-7; D gene uncertain. Trimming removed 1 base from V and 3 bases from J, with 4 bases in between. Germline values: CDR1 LGHDT, CDR2 YNNKEL (reference sequence). The CDR3 is 12 amino acids. The chain's CDR3 is CASSQGLYEQYF. CDR3 in DNA: TGTGCCAGCAGCCAAGGTCTCTACGAGCAGTACTTC.

The chain carries TRBV28 and TRBJ1-2; TRBD1 might be the D (5 bases). This CDR3 has 14 residues. Germline CDR1 is MDHEN and CDR2 is SYDVKM. Trimming cost V 2 bases and J 4 bases, with 11 bases left between them. The CDR3 DNA follows: TGTGCCAGCAGTTTAACCGGGGCCCCCTATGGCTACACCTTC. This translates into CASSLTGAPYGYTF.

This clonotype has just a few counts. The gene calls are TRBV29-1 and TRBJ2-5; either TRBD1 or TRBD2 may supply D (7 bases each). This CDR3 comprises 15 residues. Between the trimmed V and J ends, which lost 5 bases and 4 bases, there was a span of 20 bases. CDR1 and CDR2 from the germline V gene are SQVTM and ANQGSEA. CDR3 DNA sequence: TGCAGCGTTCCCCCCGATGGCAGGGGGGGAGAGACCCAGTACTTC. Protein: CSVPPDGRGGETQYF.

This clonotype was observed many times. The chain couples TRBV10-3 to TRBJ2-3, with D uncertain. Germline V gives CDR1 ENHRY, CDR2 SYGVKD. CDR3 length: 16 amino acids. V dropped 5 bases and J dropped 0 bases, with 15 bases sitting between them. CDR3 amino acids: CAISPHLGRSTDTQYF. Here the CDR3 DNA reads TGTGCCATCAGTCCCCACCTAGGGCGAAGCACAGATACGCAGTATTTT.

The CDR3 nucleotides read TGTGCCAGCAGCTTGCTGTTCCCTGGACAAGTTGGAAACACCGGGGAGCTGTTTTTT. It encodes CASSLLFPGQVGNTGELFF. J is TRBJ2-2 and V is TRBV5-5; tentative D call: TRBD1 (5 bases). The CDR3 is 19 residues long. CDR1 and CDR2 (germline): SGHKS, YYEKEE (reference sequence). Trimming cost V 1 base and J 2 bases, with 21 bases left between them.

Many counts were recorded for this clonotype. This chain joins TRBV10-3 and TRBJ2-1; D is possibly TRBD2 (6 bases). The ends were cut back, 4 bases at V and 4 bases at J, with 14 bases in the middle. The CDR3 extends over 15 amino acids. CDR1 ENHRY and CDR2 SYGVKD come from the germline V gene. CDR3 in amino acids: CAISAGEGAYNEQFF. In nucleotides, the CDR3 is TGTGCCATCAGTGCGGGGGAAGGGGCTTACAATGAGCAGTTCTTC.

The sample holds many counts of this clonotype. The chain links TRBV29-1 to TRBJ2-5, with 10 positions matching TRBD1. Trimming at V came to 5 bases and at J to 4 bases, leaving 4 bases not matched to a gene. There are 13 residues in the CDR3. Looked up from germline, CDR1 is SQVTM and CDR2 is ANQGSEA. This CDR3 is CSVQGTGAETQYF. For the CDR3, the DNA is TGCAGCGTTCAAGGGACAGGGGCAGAGACCCAGTACTTC.

This clonotype has a count of ten or more. This chain joins TRBV3-1 and TRBJ2-7; 8 nucleotides agree with TRBD1. The CDR3 runs to 16 residues. With 3 bases clipped from V and 1 base from J, the junction kept 8 bases outside the gene matches. Germline lookup yields CDR1 LGHDT and CDR2 YNNKEL (reference sequence). The CDR3 region has the DNA TGTGCCAGCAGCCAGGGACCCGGGACAGGTTCCTACGAGCAGTACTTC. Translation gives CASSQGPGTGSYEQYF.

The sample holds a few counts of this clonotype. V gene TRBV3-1 combines with J gene TRBJ2-2, with D hard to call. Germline V gene data show CDR1 as LGHDT and CDR2 as YNNKEL (reference sequence). CDR3 length equals 14 residues. Between the trimmed V and J ends, which lost 2 bases and 1 base, there was a span of 5 bases. The CDR3 region has the DNA TGTGCCAGCAGCCAATGGGTGAACACCGGGGAGCTGTTTTTT. This encodes CASSQWVNTGELFF.

This rearrangement joins TRBV28 to TRBJ2-7; 10 positions agree with TRBD1. Looked up from germline, CDR1 is MDHEN and CDR2 is SYDVKM. This CDR3 spans 16 amino acids. The V gene end was trimmed by 5 bases and the J gene end by 3 bases; junction bases not matched to a gene: 10. This chain's CDR3 is CASSLNIRDRGYEQYF. The CDR3 DNA sequence: TGTGCCAGCAGTCTAAACATCCGGGACAGGGGCTACGAGCAGTACTTC.

This clonotype was seen ten or more times. The DNA of the CDR3 is TGTGCCAGCAGTTCCATACCGACTCCCTACGAGCAGTACTTC. This codes for CASSSIPTPYEQYF. This chain joins TRBV28 and TRBJ2-7; unclear D gene. This CDR3 contains 14 residues. Germline loops: CDR1 MDHEN, CDR2 SYDVKM. The V end was cut by 4 bases, the J end by 2 bases, with 12 bases between.

This clonotype was recorded many times. CDR3 DNA sequence: TGTGCCAGCAGCAGGGACAAAAACATTCAGTACTTC. Encoded protein: CASSRDKNIQYF. This chain connects TRBV21-1 to TRBJ2-4. TRBV21-1 is marked as a pseudogene. The CDR3 loop spans 12 amino acids.

This clonotype was detected ten times or more. The V gene is TRBV6-5, the J gene TRBJ1-1; D uncertain. Trimming took 1 base from V and 1 from J, leaving 4 bases between them. Germline V lookup: CDR1 MNHEY, CDR2 SVGAGI. The CDR3 contains 13 residues. The CDR3 here is CASSYLTNTEAFF. DNA of the CDR3: TGTGCCAGCAGTTACTTGACGAACACTGAAGCTTTCTTT.

This clonotype was seen ten or more times. The chain uses TRBV24-1 and TRBJ2-3; TRBD1 matches 9 bases. After removal of 3 bases from V and 4 bases from J, the junction contained 4 bases not matched to a gene. The germline CDR1 and CDR2 sequences are KGHDR and SFDVKD. The CDR3 runs to 15 residues. CDR3 residues: CATSDKTGGSDTQYF. DNA of the CDR3: TGTGCCACCAGTGATAAGACAGGGGGGTCAGATACGCAGTATTTT.

There are many counts of this clonotype. V is TRBV4-2 and J is TRBJ2-2; D remains unclear. Trimming pared 0 bases from V and 3 bases from J, leaving 11 bases between. From germline, CDR1 is LGHNA and CDR2 YNFKEQ. The CDR3 has 16 residues. In nucleotides, the CDR3 is TGTGCCAGCAGCCAAGATCCCGTTAGGGACACCGGGGAGCTGTTTTTT. Translating gives CASSQDPVRDTGELFF.

This clonotype was counted many times. This chain joins TRBV11-3 and TRBJ2-2; D is perhaps TRBD1 (6 bases). V lost 3 bases and J 4 bases, leaving 9 bases between the germline ends. There are 14 residues in the CDR3. Germline V gives CDR1 SGHNT, CDR2 YENEEA. Here the CDR3 DNA reads TGTGCCAGCAGCTTGGGGGCGAGCACCGGGGAGCTGTTTTTT. This sequence encodes CASSLGASTGELFF.

The chain uses TRBV4-2 and TRBJ1-1; D remains ambiguous. Trimming took off 1 base at V and 1 base at J, with 10 bases between the two ends. The V gene's germline CDR1 is LGHNA and CDR2 YNFKEQ. The CDR3 is 15 amino acids. In nucleotides, the CDR3 is TGTGCCAGCAGCCAAGGCCTTGGGAGGAACACTGAAGCTTTCTTT. Its protein product is CASSQGLGRNTEAFF.

This clonotype was picked up many times. The rearrangement uses TRBV20-1 and TRBJ1-5; D not resolved. Germline CDR1 is DFQATT and CDR2 is SNEGSKA (reference sequence). The V gene lost 0 bases and the J gene lost 7 bases, with 16 bases spanning the gap. This CDR3 has 15 residues. CDR3 bases: TGCAGTGCTAGAGATCGGCTCGGCGTCGGGCAGCCCCAGCATTTT. This codes for CSARDRLGVGQPQHF.

The chain uses TRBV11-1 and TRBJ2-5; possible D gene TRBD2, 5 bases. CDR3 length: 14 residues. The germline V gene encodes CDR1 SGHAT and CDR2 FQDESV (reference sequence). Trimming pared 5 bases from V and 1 base from J, leaving 11 bases between. The CDR3 nucleotides are TGTGCCAGCAGCCCCAAGGACTTCCAAGAGACCCAGTACTTC. This translates into CASSPKDFQETQYF.

The chain carries TRBV27 and TRBJ2-1; a possible D gene is TRBD2 (6 bases). This CDR3 is built from 16 residues. V was clipped by 0 bases and J by 3 bases, with 12 bases between them. Germline-derived CDR1 and CDR2 are MNHEY and SMNVEV (reference sequence). The CDR3 nucleotides read TGTGCCAGCAGTTTATCGCGCGGGGTAAGCTACAATGAGCAGTTCTTC. It is translated as CASSLSRGVSYNEQFF.

This clonotype was picked up a small number of times. V gene TRBV7-9 combines with J gene TRBJ2-3, with 8 bases fitting TRBD1. The trim removed 3 bases at V and 9 bases at J, leaving 2 bases unmatched. Germline lookup yields CDR1 SEHNR and CDR2 FQNEAQ (reference sequence). The CDR3 totals 12 residues. The CDR3: CASSFSGGTQYF. The CDR3 region has the DNA TGTGCCAGCAGCTTCTCAGGGGGCACGCAGTATTTT.